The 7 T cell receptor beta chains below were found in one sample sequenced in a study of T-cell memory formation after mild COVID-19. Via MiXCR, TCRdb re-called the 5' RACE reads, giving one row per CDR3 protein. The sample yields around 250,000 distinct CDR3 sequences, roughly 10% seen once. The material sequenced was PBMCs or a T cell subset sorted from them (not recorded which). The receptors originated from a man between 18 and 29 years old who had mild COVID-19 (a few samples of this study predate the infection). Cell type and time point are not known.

CDR3 region: CASSFHEGANYEQFF. The DNA for the CDR3 is TGTGCCAGCAGCTTTCATGAGGGGGCGAACTATGAGCAGTTCTTC. The chain is built from TRBV7-6 and TRBJ2-1, with 7 bases identical to TRBD1. V shed 3 bases and J 8 bases; nucleotides not matched to a gene: 10. CDR3 length equals 15 residues. Germline loops: CDR1 SGHVS, CDR2 FNYEAQ.

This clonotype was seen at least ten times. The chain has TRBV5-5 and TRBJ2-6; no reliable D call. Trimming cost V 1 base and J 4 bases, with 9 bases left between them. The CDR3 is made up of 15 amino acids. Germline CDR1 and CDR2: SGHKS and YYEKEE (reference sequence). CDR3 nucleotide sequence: TGTGCCAGCAGCTTGTTAGGCGCAGGGGCCAACGTCCTGACTTTC. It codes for CASSLLGAGANVLTF.

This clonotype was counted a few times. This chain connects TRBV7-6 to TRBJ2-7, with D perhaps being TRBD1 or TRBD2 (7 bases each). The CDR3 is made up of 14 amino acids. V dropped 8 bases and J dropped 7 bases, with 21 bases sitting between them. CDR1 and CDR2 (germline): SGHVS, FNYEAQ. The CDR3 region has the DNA TGTGCCAGCCGCCCCCAGGGGGGGTCGGAGGAGCAGTACTTC. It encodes CASRPQGGSEEQYF.

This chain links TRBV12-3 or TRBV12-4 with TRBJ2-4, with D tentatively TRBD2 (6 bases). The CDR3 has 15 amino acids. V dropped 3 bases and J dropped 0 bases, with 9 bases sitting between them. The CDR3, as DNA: TGTGCCAGCAGTTTCGGCGGGGAAGCCAAAAACATTCAGTACTTC. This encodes CASSFGGEAKNIQYF.

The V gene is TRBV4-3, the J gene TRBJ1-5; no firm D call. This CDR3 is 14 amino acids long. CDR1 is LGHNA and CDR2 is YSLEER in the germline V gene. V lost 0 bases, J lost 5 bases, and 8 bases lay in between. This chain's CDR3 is CASSQDRRDQPQHF. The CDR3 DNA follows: TGCGCCAGCAGCCAAGATAGGAGAGATCAGCCCCAGCATTTT.

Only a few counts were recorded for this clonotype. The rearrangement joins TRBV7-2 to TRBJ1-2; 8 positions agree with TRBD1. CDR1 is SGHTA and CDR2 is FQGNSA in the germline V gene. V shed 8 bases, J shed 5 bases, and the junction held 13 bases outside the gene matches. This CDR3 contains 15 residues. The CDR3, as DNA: TGTGCCAGCCGACTCCCGGGACAGGACACGTATGGCTACACCTTC. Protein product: CASRLPGQDTYGYTF.

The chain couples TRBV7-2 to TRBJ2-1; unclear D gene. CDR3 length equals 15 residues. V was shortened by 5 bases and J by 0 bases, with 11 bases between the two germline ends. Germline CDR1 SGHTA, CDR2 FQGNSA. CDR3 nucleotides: TGTGCCAGCAGCCCCTTGAGTTCCTCCTACAATGAGCAGTTCTTC. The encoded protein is CASSPLSSSYNEQFF.